These T cell receptor beta chains were read from a single sample in a study of shared clonotypes between healthy human individuals. Here immunoSEQ multiplex PCR was the method, and the copy in TCRdb shows in-frame clones only, minus some. Here the sample spans under 2.5 million clones, around 93% being singletons. The specimen was naive CD4+ T cells from PBMCs. The source of these receptors is a man younger than 30 in good health. Some clones in this sample may be carry-over from other donors' samples. Both conserved end residues are part of each CDR3. The D gene is left open where the match is weak. Clone sizes are given selectively: once, few, many, or a class where the clone is expanded.

D gene	V gene	J gene	clone size	CDR3 protein	CDR3 DNA
NA	TRBV9	TRBJ2-7	NA	CASSVGGPYYEQYF	TGTGCCAGCAGCGTAGGCGGGCCTTACTACGAGCAGTACTTC
TRBD1	TRBV5-1	TRBJ1-2	NA	CASSWGTGQAYGYTF	TGCGCCAGCAGCTGGGGGACAGGGCAGGCGTATGGCTACACCTTC
TRBD1	TRBV6-6	TRBJ2-5	NA	CASRRQGRPETQYF	TGTGCCAGCAGGAGACAGGGGCGGCCGGAGACCCAGTACTTC
TRBD1	TRBV28	TRBJ2-6	once	CASTPWGQGAGANVLTF	TGTGCCAGCACCCCCTGGGGACAGGGCGCTGGGGCCAACGTCCTGACTTTC
NA	TRBV5-1	TRBJ1-3	NA	CASSLGRLNTIYF	TGCGCCAGCAGCTTAGGAAGGTTAAACACCATATATTTT
NA	TRBV30	TRBJ2-3	once	CAWRGLVSGNTQYF	TGTGCCTGGAGGGGGCTGGTGTCGGGCAATACGCAGTATTTT
NA	TRBV30	TRBJ1-2	NA	CAWIPTYSYGYTF	TGTGCCTGGATTCCGACCTATTCCTATGGCTACACCTTC
NA	TRBV6-5	TRBJ1-1	NA	CASSINRGASEAFF	TGTGCCAGCTCCATTAATAGGGGGGCGTCTGAAGCTTTCTTT
NA	TRBV28	TRBJ2-7	NA	CASSLWGADEQYF	TGTGCCAGCAGTTTATGGGGGGCAGACGAGCAGTACTTC
TRBD1	TRBV29-1	TRBJ2-1	NA	CSADRADEQFF	TGCAGCGCCGACAGGGCGGATGAGCAGTTCTTC
NA	TRBV30	TRBJ2-3	NA	CAWSRTTDTDTQYF	TGTGCCTGGAGTAGAACAACAGACACAGATACGCAGTATTTT
TRBD2	TRBV6-1	TRBJ2-1	NA	CASSEQRGSLYNEQFF	TGTGCCAGCAGTGAACAGCGGGGGTCCCTCTACAATGAGCAGTTCTTC
NA	TRBV29-1	TRBJ1-1	few	CSVRGLRGTEAFF	TGCAGCGTGCGGGGATTGCGGGGAACTGAAGCTTTCTTT
NA	TRBV11-2	TRBJ2-6	NA	CASSYIQGPGANVLTF	TGTGCCAGCAGCTATATACAGGGACCTGGGGCCAACGTCCTGACTTTC
NA	TRBV6-1	TRBJ1-5	NA	CAILIDSNQPQHF	TGTGCCATCCTAATAGATAGCAATCAGCCCCAGCATTTT
TRBD1	TRBV6-5	TRBJ2-1	NA	CASSYRGRASYNEQFF	TGTGCCAGCAGTTATAGGGGGCGGGCTTCCTACAATGAGCAGTTCTTC
TRBD1	TRBV18	TRBJ1-1	NA	CASSGTGGSTEAFF	TGTGCCAGCTCAGGGACAGGGGGCAGCACTGAAGCTTTCTTT
NA	TRBV7-9	TRBJ2-6	NA	CASSLDLGGANVLTF	TGTGCCAGCAGCTTAGATCTCGGGGGGGCCAACGTCCTGACTTTC
TRBD1	TRBV7-2	TRBJ1-5	NA	CASSLRQGDQPQHF	TGTGCCAGCAGCTTAAGACAGGGAGATCAGCCCCAGCATTTT
TRBD2	TRBV6-9	TRBJ2-1	NA	CASSSLLLAGGGSSYNEQFF	TGTGCCAGCAGTTCCCTCCTTCTAGCGGGAGGGGGGAGCTCCTACAATGAGCAGTTCTTC
NA	TRBV7-2	TRBJ1-3	NA	CASSLDAGSTIYF	TGTGCCAGCAGCTTAGATGCAGGGAGCACCATATATTTT
NA	TRBV10-2	TRBJ2-7	NA	CASSGSSRVGEQYF	TGCGCCAGCAGTGGTTCATCTCGGGTGGGGGAGCAGTACTTC
TRBD2	TRBV7-9	TRBJ2-7	NA	CASSRTFSSREAYEQYF	TGTGCCAGCAGCCGCACCTTTTCCTCGCGGGAGGCGTACGAGCAGTACTTC
NA	TRBV6-5	TRBJ2-3	once	CASRNGQSTDTQYF	TGTGCCAGCAGGAACGGACAGAGCACAGATACGCAGTATTTT
NA	TRBV28	TRBJ2-5	NA	CASSFRQRTQYF	TGTGCCAGCAGTTTCAGGCAAAGGACCCAGTACTTC
TRBD1	TRBV18	TRBJ2-1	NA	CASSPPMGQGRNNEQFF	TGTGCCAGCTCACCGCCTATGGGACAGGGGAGGAACAATGAGCAGTTCTTC
NA	TRBV7-8	TRBJ2-2	NA	CASSLHPGNTGELFF	TGTGCCAGCAGCTTACATCCGGGTAACACCGGGGAGCTGTTTTTT
NA	TRBV18	TRBJ1-1	NA	CASSPRQNTEAFF	TGTGCCAGCTCACCTAGGCAGAACACTGAAGCTTTCTTT
TRBD1	TRBV6-1	TRBJ2-7	NA	CASSALGQVTYEQYF	TGTGCCAGCAGTGCGTTAGGACAGGTTACCTACGAGCAGTACTTC
NA	TRBV6-1	TRBJ2-6	NA	CASRETGANVLTF	TGTGCCAGCCGAGAGACTGGGGCCAACGTCCTGACTTTC
NA	TRBV7-2	TRBJ2-7	NA	CASSPRIEGTYEQYF	TGTGCCAGCAGCCCGAGAATTGAAGGCACCTACGAGCAGTACTTC
TRBD2	TRBV19	TRBJ2-3	once	CATQAGRGTDTQYF	TGTGCCACTCAAGCGGGGAGGGGCACAGATACGCAGTATTTT
TRBD2	TRBV9	TRBJ2-1	NA	CASSDGTSGRKIRNEQFF	TGTGCCAGCAGCGACGGGACTAGCGGGAGAAAGATAAGAAATGAGCAGTTCTTC
TRBD2	TRBV5-8	TRBJ2-1	NA	CASSLVSGTSIYNEQFF	TGTGCCAGCAGCTTGGTAAGCGGGACTAGCATTTACAATGAGCAGTTCTTC
NA	TRBV27	TRBJ1-1	NA	CASSPTVNTEAFF	TGTGCCAGCAGCCCCACAGTGAACACTGAAGCTTTCTTT
NA	TRBV25-1	TRBJ2-7	NA	CASKSDSYEQYF	TGTGCCAGCAAGTCCGACTCCTACGAGCAGTACTTC
NA	TRBV10-1	TRBJ2-4	NA	CASSPFLAGIQYF	TGCGCCAGCAGTCCCTTTCTAGCTGGCATTCAGTACTTC
NA	TRBV5-1	TRBJ1-1	once	CASSQQSRGTEAFF	TGCGCCAGCAGCCAACAGTCCCGCGGTACTGAAGCTTTCTTT
TRBD1	TRBV2	TRBJ1-4	NA	CASSVATGYDEKLFF	TGTGCCAGCAGTGTTGCGACAGGGTATGATGAAAAACTGTTTTTT
TRBD2	TRBV29-1	TRBJ2-1	NA	CSVTSGSWDEQFF	TGCAGCGTGACTAGCGGGAGCTGGGATGAGCAGTTCTTC
TRBD1	TRBV9	TRBJ1-1	NA	CASSGGQTPEAFF	TGTGCCAGCAGCGGGGGACAGACACCAGAAGCTTTCTTT
NA	TRBV29-1	TRBJ1-1	NA	CSIKRGVNTEAFF	TGCAGCATAAAACGGGGCGTTAACACTGAAGCTTTCTTT
NA	TRBV4-2	TRBJ1-1	few	CASSLNTEAFF	TGTGCCAGCAGCCTAAACACTGAAGCTTTCTTT
NA	TRBV30	TRBJ2-7	NA	CAWSGLSYEQYF	TGTGCCTGGAGTGGACTATCCTACGAGCAGTACTTC
TRBD2	TRBV4-1	TRBJ2-7	NA	CASSTTSGSIYEQYF	TGCGCCAGCAGCACTACTAGCGGGAGTATCTACGAGCAGTACTTC
NA	TRBV30	TRBJ1-1	NA	CAWSVAGGWTEAFF	TGTGCCTGGAGTGTCGCCGGGGGGTGGACTGAAGCTTTCTTT